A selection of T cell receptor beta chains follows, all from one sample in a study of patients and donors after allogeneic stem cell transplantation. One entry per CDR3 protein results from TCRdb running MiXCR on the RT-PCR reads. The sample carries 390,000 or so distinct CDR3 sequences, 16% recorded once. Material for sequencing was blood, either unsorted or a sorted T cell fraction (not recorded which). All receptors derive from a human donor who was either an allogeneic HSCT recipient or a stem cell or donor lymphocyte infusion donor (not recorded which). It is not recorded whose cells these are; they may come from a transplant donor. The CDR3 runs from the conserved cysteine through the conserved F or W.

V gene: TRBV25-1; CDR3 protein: CASSAGTGMGYGYTF
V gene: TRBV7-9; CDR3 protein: CASSPRQGTEAFF
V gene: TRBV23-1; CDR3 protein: CASSQKQGNTGELFF
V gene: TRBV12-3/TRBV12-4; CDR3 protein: CASSLRQGKTDTQYF
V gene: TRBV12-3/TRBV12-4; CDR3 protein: CASSFSGGSPYEQYF
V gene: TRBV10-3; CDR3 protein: CASRSSGSSTDTQYF
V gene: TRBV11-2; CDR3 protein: CASSLVRTGEQYF
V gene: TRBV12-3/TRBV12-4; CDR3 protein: CASTRTSGSSYNEQFF
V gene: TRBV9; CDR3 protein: CASSAERGGSGANVLTF
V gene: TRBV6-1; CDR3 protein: CASRGTGGSNIQYF
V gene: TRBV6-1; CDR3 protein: CASRSGQGVGQPQHF
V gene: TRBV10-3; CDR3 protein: CAIVSREYNEQFF
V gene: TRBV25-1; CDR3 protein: CASLVPDVLNQPQHF
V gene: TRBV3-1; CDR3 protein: CASSPELGTSGGFTDTQYF
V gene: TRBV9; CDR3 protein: CASSVRQEDTQYF
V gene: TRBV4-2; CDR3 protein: CASSQGDRGSNEQFF
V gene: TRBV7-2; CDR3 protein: CASSQGRSGSNYGYTF
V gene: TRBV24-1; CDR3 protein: CATSEGQRTDTQYF
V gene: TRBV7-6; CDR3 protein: CASSLHFGSFGGELFF
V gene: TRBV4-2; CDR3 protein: CASSQGTGGGEETQYF
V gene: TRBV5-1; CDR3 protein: CASRRQGADQETQYF
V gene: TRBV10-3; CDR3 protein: CAIREGQEAFF
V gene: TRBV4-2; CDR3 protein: CASSQAPGLGVYEQYF
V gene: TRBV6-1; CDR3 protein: CASSVAVNYGYTF
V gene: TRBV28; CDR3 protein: CASSLGTGGRTTEAFF
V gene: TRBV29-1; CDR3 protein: CSTRQGGNTEAFF
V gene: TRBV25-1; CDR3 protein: CASSQSSAGELFF
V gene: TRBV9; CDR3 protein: CASSVGWGDYTF
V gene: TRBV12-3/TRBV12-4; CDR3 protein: CASSLGLGFGELFF
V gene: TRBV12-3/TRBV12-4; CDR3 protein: CASRYRGGNTEAFF
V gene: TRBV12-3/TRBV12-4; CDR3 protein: CASTTGQGGQGTQYF
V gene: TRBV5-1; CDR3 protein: CASSLGGRGGIQYF
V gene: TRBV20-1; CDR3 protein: CSAPGTVPGELFF
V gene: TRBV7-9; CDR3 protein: CASRGTFLVQYF
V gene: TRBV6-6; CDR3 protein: CASSYSIQETQYF
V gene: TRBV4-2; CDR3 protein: CASSRGADNEQFF
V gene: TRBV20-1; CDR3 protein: CSAMTGTSGNTIYF
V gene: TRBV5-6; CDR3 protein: CASSFDPFLDTEAFF
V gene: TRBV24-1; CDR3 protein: CATSDQQGNYGYTF
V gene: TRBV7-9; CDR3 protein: CASSSYRGLYNEQFF
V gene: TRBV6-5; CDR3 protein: CASTRGSIQYF